This TCR beta chain was observed in a study of Ad26.COV2.S vaccination and SARS-CoV-2 variants. Clones were sequenced by immunoSEQ multiplex PCR, and TCRdb holds only the in-frame ones, with some missing. The repertoire has roughly 420,000 clones, more than 75% of them found once; the top ten carry approximately 4%. Treatment noted: some 20 received Ad26.COV2.S at low or high dose, single or two shots; roughly five received placebo; per-sample allocation not given. Specimens were obtained on day 63 following the first vaccine or placebo injection. This receptor was taken from a person aged 18 to 59 who received the Ad26.COV2.S COVID-19 vaccine or a placebo. The starting material was peripheral blood, obtained in a trial of Ad26.COV2.S vaccine versus placebo.

CDR3 bases: TGCAGTGTTCGTGATGTGTCGACAGGGTATCGTGAGCAGTTCTTC. Translated: CSVRDVSTGYREQFF. This chain connects TRBV20-1 to TRBJ2-1; 7 bases map to TRBD1. The length of the CDR3 is 15 residues. V was pared by 7 bases and J by 9 bases, with 18 bases of the junction left unmatched. Germline CDR1 is DFQATT and CDR2 is SNEGSKA (reference sequence).